This entry lists 28 T cell receptor beta chains sequenced from one sample in a study of control samples from healthy donors and cancer patients. Method: immunoSEQ multiplex PCR; TCRdb's copy keeps in-frame clones and lacks some. Among 75,000 to 90,000 clones, more than 75% were seen once, and the ten largest hold around 21%. Sequenced material: blood. Receptors originate from a man between 25 and 39 years old in good health.

This chain connects TRBV5-1 to TRBJ2-3; 8 positions agree with TRBD2. CDR3 length: 14 residues. V lost 4 bases to trimming and J lost 5 bases; unmatched junction nucleotides: 6. The germline CDR1 and CDR2 sequences are SGHRS and YFSETQ. CDR3 loop: CASSPGGAGDTQYF. CDR3 bases: TGCGCCAGCAGCCCCGGGGGGGCCGGAGATACGCAGTATTTT.

V and J are TRBV5-1 and TRBJ2-7, with D perhaps being TRBD1 or TRBD2 (6 bases each). With 1 base removed from V and 2 bases from J, the gap between germline ends came to 13 bases. CDR1 and CDR2 (germline): SGHRS, YFSETQ. The CDR3 contains 15 residues. CDR3 DNA sequence: TGCGCCAGCAGCTTGCAACACGGGGGCACCTACGAGCAGTACTTC. Protein: CASSLQHGGTYEQYF.

This clone was counted between two and nine times. This chain uses TRBV11-2 with TRBJ2-5, with D unclear. The germline V gene encodes CDR1 SGHAT and CDR2 FQNNGV. Deletions cut 8 bases from V and 2 bases from J, with 12 bases between. The CDR3 sequence is 13 residues long. The CDR3 here is CASGTGHQETQYF. CDR3 nucleotide sequence: TGTGCCAGCGGAACCGGGCATCAAGAGACCCAGTACTTC.

This chain connects TRBV6-1 to TRBJ1-3; D is unresolved. The CDR3 sequence is 16 residues long. V gave up 4 bases and J gave up 0 bases, with 13 bases separating them. Germline V lookup: CDR1 MNHNS, CDR2 SASEGT. The CDR3 DNA follows: TGTGCCAGCAGTGTTGGTGGCAGCCTCTCTGGAAACACCATATATTTT. Translating gives CASSVGGSLSGNTIYF.

This clone came up once. The V call is TRBV7-9, the J call TRBJ2-5; 10 bases fit TRBD1. V dropped 5 bases and J dropped 5; count of bases not matched to a gene: 17. CDR1 is SEHNR, CDR2 FQNEAQ, per germline (reference sequence). The CDR3 runs 18 residues. The CDR3 spells CASSQPRFDRGRGETQYF. CDR3 coding DNA: TGTGCCAGCAGCCAGCCGAGATTTGACAGGGGGCGCGGTGAGACCCAGTACTTC.

The gene calls are TRBV18 and TRBJ1-2; D remains unclear. The CDR3 spans 14 residues. Trimming removed 0 bases from V and 4 bases from J, with 9 bases in between. Germline V lookup: CDR1 KGHSH, CDR2 LQKENI. CDR3 amino acids: CASSPPSVGYGYTF. CDR3 in DNA: TGTGCCAGCTCACCACCGTCAGTGGGCTATGGCTACACCTTC.

The chain links TRBV6-1 to TRBJ1-2; D is unresolved. Trimming removed 2 bases from V and 2 bases from J, with 12 bases in between. This CDR3 has 15 amino acids. CDR1 and CDR2 from the germline V gene are MNHNS and SASEGT. CDR3 DNA: TGTGCCAGCAGTGAATCGGGGATCGGCAACTATGGCTACACCTTC. It is translated as CASSESGIGNYGYTF.

This chain links TRBV4-1 with TRBJ1-4, with D maybe TRBD1 (6 bases). Germline V gives CDR1 MGHRA, CDR2 YSYEKL. V was clipped by 0 bases and J by 8 bases, with 16 bases between them. The CDR3 covers 16 residues. The CDR3 here is CASSQDGGGEGEKLFF. The DNA of the CDR3 is TGCGCCAGCAGCCAAGATGGGGGGGGCGAGGGAGAAAAACTGTTTTTT.

V usage is TRBV30 and J usage is TRBJ2-3, with 7 bases fitting TRBD2. Trimming at V came to 0 bases and at J to 4 bases, leaving 4 bases not matched to a gene. The CDR3 has 14 residues. Germline CDR1 is GTSNPN and CDR2 is SVGIG (reference sequence). CDR3 protein: CAWSVGLGADTQYF. The CDR3 DNA follows: TGTGCCTGGAGTGTAGGACTAGGAGCAGATACGCAGTATTTT.

The count of this clone is one. This chain links TRBV28 with TRBJ1-4; D gene ambiguous. This CDR3 is 15 amino acids long. The germline V gene encodes CDR1 MDHEN and CDR2 SYDVKM. The germline V and J ends were trimmed by 4 bases and 6 bases, with 15 bases remaining between them. The CDR3 coding sequence is TGTGCCAGCAGTTCGGGAACCAGGTCCTATGAAAAACTGTTTTTT. Encoded protein: CASSSGTRSYEKLFF.

The chain carries TRBV19 and TRBJ2-7; TRBD1 might be the D (6 bases). The CDR3 is 15 amino acids. The germline V and J ends were trimmed by 5 bases and 2 bases, with 16 bases remaining between them. Germline lookup yields CDR1 LNHDA and CDR2 SQIVND (reference sequence). Here the CDR3 reads CASSPRMGAAYEQYF. In DNA form, the CDR3 reads TGTGCCAGTAGTCCCCGCATGGGGGCGGCCTACGAGCAGTACTTC.

The chain carries TRBV19 and TRBJ2-3, with D possibly TRBD2 on 5 matching bases. CDR1 is LNHDA and CDR2 is SQIVND in the germline V gene (reference sequence). The CDR3 contains 15 residues. V was clipped by 8 bases and J by 0 bases, with 15 bases between them. The CDR3 is CASGYSGTSTDTQYF. The CDR3 nucleotides are TGTGCCAGTGGCTATTCGGGAACGAGCACAGATACGCAGTATTTT.

V is TRBV7-2 and J is TRBJ2-7, with 8 bases identical to TRBD2. Per germline, CDR1 SGHTA and CDR2 FQGNSA. V shed 5 bases and J 6 bases; nucleotides not matched to a gene: 12. The CDR3 spans 15 residues. The CDR3, as DNA: TGTGCCAGCAGCCCCCGCATCGGGGGGGCCGGCGAGCAGTACTTC. As protein: CASSPRIGGAGEQYF.

This rearrangement joins TRBV4-2 to TRBJ1-1; D gene uncertain. Per germline, CDR1 LGHNA and CDR2 YNFKEQ. Trimming took off 4 bases at V and 12 bases at J, with 6 bases between the two ends. The CDR3 is made up of 9 amino acids. The DNA for the CDR3 is TGTGCCAGCAGCCGGGGAACTTTCTTT. Its protein is CASSRGTFF.

This clone has a single count. The chain's CDR3 is CASSEWRGVGETQYF. In nucleotides, the CDR3 is TGCGCCAGCAGTGAATGGCGGGGGGTTGGGGAGACCCAGTACTTC. The V and J genes are TRBV10-2 and TRBJ2-5; 8 bases line up with TRBD2. Germline CDR1 WSHSY, CDR2 SAAADI. This CDR3 contains 15 residues. Unmatched junction bases numbered 8, after V lost 3 bases and J lost 5 bases.

This chain connects TRBV6-1 to TRBJ2-7; D not resolved. V was pared by 0 bases and J by 4 bases, with 10 bases between. The V gene's germline CDR1 is MNHNS and CDR2 SASEGT. The CDR3 is made up of 14 amino acids. The CDR3 region has the DNA TGTGCCAGCAGTGAAGCCCCAGTTCTGTACGAGCAGTACGTC. Encoded protein: CASSEAPVLYEQYV.

The chain combines TRBV18 with TRBJ1-1; D call uncertain. The CDR3 sequence is 16 residues long. The germline CDR1 and CDR2 sequences are KGHSH and LQKENI. Trimming removed 6 bases at V and 1 base at J, with 18 bases between. In DNA, the CDR3 is TGTGCCAGCTCGCTCATCCGCCCGGTAAGGAACACTGAAGCTTTCTTT. Translating it yields CASSLIRPVRNTEAFF. Using reference TRBV18 and TRBJ1-1 for the parts outside the CDR3, the full variable domain is NAGVMQNPRHLVRRRGQEARLRCSPMKGHSHVYWYRQLPEEGLKFMVYLQKENIIDESGMPKERFSAEFPKEGPSILRIQQVVRGDSAAYFCASSLIRPVRNTEAFFGQGTRLTVV.

V usage is TRBV7-9 and J usage is TRBJ1-1; D perhaps matches TRBD1 (6 bases). Trimming stripped 2 bases from V and 3 bases from J, with 13 bases between. CDR1 and CDR2 from the germline V gene are SEHNR and FQNEAQ (reference sequence). CDR3 length: 15 amino acids. The CDR3 DNA sequence: TGTGCCAGCAGCTTACTGGAACAGGGAGACACTGAAGCTTTCTTT. It encodes CASSLLEQGDTEAFF.

The chain recombines TRBV18 with TRBJ2-5, with D perhaps assigned TRBD1 or TRBD2 (5 bases each). CDR1 KGHSH and CDR2 LQKENI come from the germline V gene. With 2 bases removed from V and 5 bases from J, the gap between germline ends came to 15 bases. This CDR3 spans 15 amino acids. The CDR3 reads CASSPSRGGRETQYF. CDR3 nucleotide sequence: TGTGCCAGCTCACCATCCCGTGGGGGACGCGAGACCCAGTACTTC.

In DNA, the CDR3 is TGTGCCAGCAGTACACAGGGTGGCGAGCAGTACTTC. Its protein product is CASSTQGGEQYF. This chain joins TRBV12-3 or TRBV12-4 and TRBJ2-7; maybe TRBD1 (6 bases). V gave up 5 bases and J gave up 6 bases, with 11 bases separating them. The CDR3 covers 12 residues.

This clone was seen only once. The genes are TRBV6-6 and TRBJ2-1; 14 bases are a match to TRBD2. V shed 0 bases, J shed 7 bases, and the junction held 2 bases outside the gene matches. CDR3 length: 16 residues. Germline CDR1 MNHNY, CDR2 SVGAGI (reference sequence). CDR3 sequence reads: CASSYSTSGGANEQFF. CDR3 in DNA: TGTGCCAGCAGTTACTCGACTAGCGGGGGGGCGAATGAGCAGTTCTTC.

V and J are TRBV3-1 (or the pseudogene TRBV3-2) and TRBJ2-1; 7 bases fit TRBD1. Germline values: CDR1 LGHDT, CDR2 YNNKEL (reference sequence). The CDR3 has 14 residues. V lost 0 bases and J lost 4; bases outside the gene matches: 0. The CDR3 sequence is CASSQEGQYNEQFF. DNA of the CDR3: TGTGCCAGCAGCCAAGAGGGACAGTACAATGAGCAGTTCTTC.

The CDR3 bases are TGTGCCAGCAGTAGACAGGGGGTAACAACTAATGAAAAACTGTTTTTT. Amino acid sequence: CASSRQGVTTNEKLFF. This chain uses TRBV27 with TRBJ1-4; TRBD1 matches at 9 bases. The CDR3 is 16 amino acids. CDR1 is MNHEY, CDR2 SMNVEV, per germline (reference sequence). The V and J ends lost 5 bases and 0 bases, in that order; junction bases with no gene match: 4.

The rearrangement joins TRBV6-1 to TRBJ1-1, with D possibly matching TRBD1 (5 bases). The germline gives CDR1 MNHNS, CDR2 SASEGT. The CDR3 totals 14 residues. Between the trimmed V and J ends, which lost 2 bases and 9 bases, there was a span of 16 bases. The CDR3 is CASSEPGTDKQAFF. CDR3 bases: TGTGCCAGCAGTGAACCCGGGACCGACAAACAAGCTTTCTTT.

The CDR3 nucleotides are TGTGCCAGCAGCCAGAGGTCCGGGACAGGAGACACCGGGGAGCTGTTTTTT. Translating gives CASSQRSGTGDTGELFF. The chain links TRBV9 to TRBJ2-2; 8 positions agree with TRBD1. V lost 4 bases and J lost 3; bases outside the gene matches: 11. Per the germline V gene, CDR1 is SGDLS and CDR2 is YYNGEE. CDR3 length: 17 residues.

This sequence joins TRBV18 and TRBJ2-2, with D perhaps TRBD1 (6 bases). The V end lost 3 bases, the J end lost 5 bases, and 13 bases lay between the germline ends. The germline CDR1 and CDR2 sequences are KGHSH and LQKENI. The CDR3 consists of 15 residues. The CDR3 protein is CASSPPGTSTGELFF. In DNA, the CDR3 is TGTGCCAGCTCACCTCCCGGGACAAGTACCGGGGAGCTGTTTTTT.

J is TRBJ2-7 and V is TRBV19; D not resolved. CDR1 and CDR2 from the germline V gene are LNHDA and SQIVND (reference sequence). V was pared by 1 base and J by 0 bases, with 13 bases between. The CDR3 loop spans 16 amino acids. CDR3 loop: CASSIVRDTNSYEQYF. CDR3 in DNA: TGTGCCAGTAGTATAGTTAGAGACACAAACTCCTACGAGCAGTACTTC.

This chain joins TRBV7-2 and TRBJ2-7; TRBD2 aligns across 12 bases. V was clipped by 4 bases and J by 1 base; unmatched bases: 5. Germline lookup yields CDR1 SGHTA and CDR2 FQGNSA. The CDR3 spans 16 residues. CDR3 protein: CASSSWLAGGSYEQYV. The DNA for the CDR3 is TGTGCCAGCAGCTCCTGGCTAGCGGGGGGGTCCTACGAGCAGTACGTC.